This is a list of T cell receptor beta chains from one sample in a study of blood T cells in healthy people across ages. One entry per CDR3 protein, called by TCRdb with MiXCR from the 5' RACE reads. The repertoire holds roughly 680,000 distinct CDR3 sequences, with over 40% as singletons. The specimen was blood. The receptors were sampled from an elderly woman in good health. The CDR3 runs from the conserved cysteine through the conserved F or W. Each record gives: CDR3 protein, CDR3 DNA, clone size, V gene, D gene, J gene. The D gene is left open where the match is weak. The size entry is marked missing in some rows and otherwise reads once, few, many or a size class.

cdr3_aa: CASSWGQTLANTQYF
cdr3_nt: TGTGCCAGCTCCTGGGGGCAGACTCTTGCGAATACGCAGTATTTT
clone_size: NA
v_call: TRBV27
d_call: NA
j_call: TRBJ2-3

cdr3_aa: CASSVAPSSTDTQYF
cdr3_nt: TGTGCCAGCAGCGTAGCTCCTAGTAGCACAGATACGCAGTATTTT
clone_size: NA
v_call: TRBV9
d_call: NA
j_call: TRBJ2-3

cdr3_aa: CASSKGDHSGANVLTF
cdr3_nt: TGTGCCAGCAGCAAGGGAGACCACTCTGGGGCCAACGTCCTGACTTTC
clone_size: many
v_call: TRBV21-1
d_call: NA
j_call: TRBJ2-6

cdr3_aa: CASSPGQVKDEQFF
cdr3_nt: TGCGCCAGCAGCCCGGGACAGGTGAAGGATGAGCAGTTCTTC
clone_size: NA
v_call: TRBV5-1
d_call: TRBD1
j_call: TRBJ2-1

cdr3_aa: CASSLVVYNEQFF
cdr3_nt: TGTGCCAGCAGTTTAGTCGTCTACAATGAGCAGTTCTTC
clone_size: many
v_call: TRBV12-3/TRBV12-4
d_call: NA
j_call: TRBJ2-1

cdr3_aa: CASSSPVSTPETGANVLTF
cdr3_nt: TGTGCCAGCAGCTCCCCAGTATCAACCCCCGAAACTGGGGCCAACGTCCTGACTTTC
clone_size: NA
v_call: TRBV7-9
d_call: NA
j_call: TRBJ2-6

cdr3_aa: CSVEGHPSSYNEQFF
cdr3_nt: TGCAGCGTTGAAGGACACCCGAGCTCCTACAATGAGCAGTTCTTC
clone_size: NA
v_call: TRBV29-1
d_call: NA
j_call: TRBJ2-1

cdr3_aa: CATKRGTSAPREFF
cdr3_nt: TGTGCCACAAAAAGGGGTACTAGCGCACCAAGGGAGTTCTTC
clone_size: once
v_call: TRBV6-5
d_call: TRBD2
j_call: TRBJ2-1

cdr3_aa: CASDWEPGQGVAANEKLFF
cdr3_nt: TGTGCCAGCGATTGGGAACCGGGACAGGGAGTGGCGGCTAATGAAAAACTGTTTTTT
clone_size: NA
v_call: TRBV7-9
d_call: TRBD1
j_call: TRBJ1-4

cdr3_aa: CASREPGEYYEQYF
cdr3_nt: TGTGCCAGCAGAGAGCCGGGGGAGTACTACGAGCAGTACTTC
clone_size: NA
v_call: TRBV25-1
d_call: NA
j_call: TRBJ2-7

cdr3_aa: CASSFPSYGYTF
cdr3_nt: TGTGCCAGCAGCTTTCCCAGCTATGGCTACACCTTC
clone_size: many
v_call: TRBV7-2
d_call: NA
j_call: TRBJ1-2

cdr3_aa: CASSLGTKGTSGSGTQYF
cdr3_nt: TGTGCCAGCAGTTTAGGCACAAAGGGAACTAGCGGGAGTGGGACCCAGTACTTC
clone_size: many
v_call: TRBV27
d_call: TRBD2
j_call: TRBJ2-5

cdr3_aa: CSVGKGRGGVQYF
cdr3_nt: TGCAGCGTAGGAAAGGGCAGGGGCGGCGTTCAGTACTTC
clone_size: NA
v_call: TRBV29-1
d_call: NA
j_call: TRBJ2-4

cdr3_aa: CASSLGGFGDVQDEQFF
cdr3_nt: TGTGCCAGCAGCCTGGGTGGATTTGGAGACGTACAAGATGAGCAGTTCTTC
clone_size: NA
v_call: TRBV5-6
d_call: NA
j_call: TRBJ2-1

cdr3_aa: CATSREQAGGLQETQYF
cdr3_nt: TGTGCCACCAGCAGAGAACAAGCGGGAGGACTCCAAGAGACCCAGTACTTC
clone_size: NA
v_call: TRBV15
d_call: TRBD2
j_call: TRBJ2-5

cdr3_aa: CASRPAGGHQETQYF
cdr3_nt: TGTGCCAGCAGGCCAGCGGGGGGGCACCAAGAGACCCAGTACTTC
clone_size: NA
v_call: TRBV27
d_call: TRBD2
j_call: TRBJ2-5

cdr3_aa: CSAHPGQGFSGANVLTF
cdr3_nt: TGCAGTGCTCACCCGGGACAGGGATTCTCTGGGGCCAACGTCCTGACTTTC
clone_size: NA
v_call: TRBV20-1
d_call: TRBD1
j_call: TRBJ2-6

cdr3_aa: CSALARQLAKNIQYF
cdr3_nt: TGCAGTGCTCTAGCTCGCCAGCTAGCCAAAAACATTCAGTACTTC
clone_size: NA
v_call: TRBV20-1
d_call: NA
j_call: TRBJ2-4

cdr3_aa: CARDFTFFRDYEQYF
cdr3_nt: TGTGCCAGGGATTTTACTTTCTTTCGGGACTACGAGCAGTACTTC
clone_size: many
v_call: TRBV28
d_call: NA
j_call: TRBJ2-7

cdr3_aa: CSARRDRVQETQYF
cdr3_nt: TGCAGTGCGCGAAGGGACAGGGTCCAAGAGACCCAGTACTTC
clone_size: once
v_call: TRBV20-1
d_call: TRBD1
j_call: TRBJ2-5

cdr3_aa: CAIKRDSSYNEQFF
cdr3_nt: TGTGCCATCAAGCGGGACAGCTCCTACAATGAGCAGTTCTTC
clone_size: NA
v_call: TRBV10-3
d_call: NA
j_call: TRBJ2-1

cdr3_aa: CAWSGVGGVNTEAFF
cdr3_nt: TGTGCCTGGAGTGGCGTAGGTGGGGTAAACACTGAAGCTTTCTTT
clone_size: few
v_call: TRBV30
d_call: NA
j_call: TRBJ1-1

cdr3_aa: CASSLIGLLPGQGNTEAFF
cdr3_nt: TGTGCCAGCAGCTTAATAGGCTTACTCCCGGGACAGGGGAACACTGAAGCTTTCTTT
clone_size: NA
v_call: TRBV7-2
d_call: TRBD1
j_call: TRBJ1-1

cdr3_aa: CSGGLYNEQFF
cdr3_nt: TGCAGCGGTGGACTATACAATGAGCAGTTCTTC
clone_size: many
v_call: TRBV29-1
d_call: NA
j_call: TRBJ2-1

cdr3_aa: CASTPQETQYF
cdr3_nt: TGTGCCAGCACGCCTCAAGAGACCCAGTACTTC
clone_size: NA
v_call: TRBV25-1
d_call: NA
j_call: TRBJ2-5

cdr3_aa: CASTLRVGTEAFF
cdr3_nt: TGTGCCAGCACCTTGAGGGTGGGGACTGAAGCTTTTTTT
clone_size: NA
v_call: TRBV7-2
d_call: NA
j_call: TRBJ1-1

cdr3_aa: CASSSTGNTIYF
cdr3_nt: TGTGCCAGCAGCTCAACAGGAAACACCATATATTTT
clone_size: NA
v_call: TRBV7-9
d_call: NA
j_call: TRBJ1-3

cdr3_aa: CASSRTNSYEQYF
cdr3_nt: TGTGCCAGCAGTAGAACGAACTCCTACGAGCAGTACTTC
clone_size: many
v_call: TRBV27
d_call: NA
j_call: TRBJ2-7

cdr3_aa: CASSQPGQQQYF
cdr3_nt: TGCGCCAGCAGCCAACCGGGACAGCAACAGTACTTC
clone_size: once
v_call: TRBV4-3
d_call: TRBD1
j_call: TRBJ2-5

cdr3_aa: CASSPSVGERYTQYF
cdr3_nt: TGCGCCAGCAGCCCTTCGGTGGGGGAGAGGTATACGCAGTATTTT
clone_size: NA
v_call: TRBV5-1
d_call: NA
j_call: TRBJ2-3

cdr3_aa: CASSWRVGAGDNEQFF
cdr3_nt: TGTGCCAGCAGCTGGCGGGTGGGGGCGGGGGACAATGAGCAGTTCTTC
clone_size: NA
v_call: TRBV13
d_call: NA
j_call: TRBJ2-1

cdr3_aa: CAVRQAVKETQYF
cdr3_nt: TGTGCCGTACGGCAGGCCGTCAAGGAGACCCAGTACTTC
clone_size: many
v_call: TRBV10-3
d_call: NA
j_call: TRBJ2-5

cdr3_aa: CASSIDPTGGLNEQFF
cdr3_nt: TGTGCCAGTAGTATAGACCCCACAGGGGGCCTGAATGAGCAGTTCTTC
clone_size: NA
v_call: TRBV19
d_call: TRBD1
j_call: TRBJ2-1

cdr3_aa: CASSLKGSSTDTQYF
cdr3_nt: TGTGCCAGCAGTTTGAAGGGGTCTAGCACAGATACGCAGTATTTT
clone_size: once
v_call: TRBV27
d_call: NA
j_call: TRBJ2-3

cdr3_aa: CASRAAILQTGELFF
cdr3_nt: TGTGCCAGCAGGGCTGCAATACTCCAGACCGGGGAGCTGTTTTTT
clone_size: few
v_call: TRBV3-1
d_call: NA
j_call: TRBJ2-2

cdr3_aa: CASSRLVTDTQYF
cdr3_nt: TGTGCCAGCAGCCGACTAGTCACAGATACGCAGTATTTT
clone_size: once
v_call: TRBV3-1
d_call: NA
j_call: TRBJ2-3

cdr3_aa: CSARDLMGLNEKLFF
cdr3_nt: TGCAGTGCTAGAGACCTCATGGGGCTTAATGAAAAACTGTTTTTT
clone_size: NA
v_call: TRBV20-1
d_call: NA
j_call: TRBJ1-4

cdr3_aa: CASSLIGGSYNDQFF
cdr3_nt: TGCGCCAGCAGCTTGATAGGGGGCTCCTACAATGACCAGTTCTTC
clone_size: NA
v_call: TRBV5-1
d_call: TRBD1
j_call: TRBJ2-1

cdr3_aa: CASSSDRGFSYNEQFF
cdr3_nt: TGTGCCAGCAGTTCGGACAGGGGATTCTCCTACAATGAGCAGTTCTTC
clone_size: NA
v_call: TRBV27
d_call: TRBD1
j_call: TRBJ2-1